The clone carrying this TCR beta chain has more than one count but fewer than ten. This sample's TCRbeta library carried unique molecular identifier barcodes. TCRdb used MiXCR to reprocess the PCR reads, holding one entry per CDR3 protein. The sample holds about 610,000 distinct CDR3 sequences, approximately 10% seen once. This record belongs to a study of T-cell reconstitution after alpha-beta-depleted transplantation in children. V gave up 5 bases and J gave up 5 bases, with 20 bases separating them. The germline gives CDR1 SGHTA, CDR2 FQGTGA. The CDR3 totals 16 residues. This specimen consisted of PBMCs from the stem cell graft donor, obtained from the stem cell graft. This sequence was found in a human donor who donated a stem cell graft to a child with acute myeloid leukemia. The chain combines TRBV7-3 with TRBJ2-3; D unclear. CDR3 in amino acids: CASSPSSHPGRDTQYF. CDR3 nucleotides: TGTGCCAGCAGCCCATCTTCACACCCCGGAAGAGATACGCAGTATTTT.